This TCR beta chain appears in the sequencing data of a study of molecular identifiers for immune sequencing clone quantification. Study-wide results and limits: Highly expanded clone sizes could be underestimated through barcode sharing by identical TCR molecules.

TCRdb itself ran the PCR reads through MiXCR, one entry per CDR3 protein. The data show about 35,000 distinct CDR3 sequences, about 18% seen once. The V gene's germline CDR1 is MNHEY and CDR2 SVGEGT. This CDR3 has 13 residues. V shed 5 bases and J shed 2 bases, with 9 bases lying between them. The table lists this clonotype with many counts. Antigen unknown. Material for sequencing was naive CD8+ T cells from blood, with Jurkat cell RNA spiked in. Subset given: FACS-sorted CD8+CD4-CCR7+CD45RA+ naive T cells. The gene calls are TRBV6-2 or TRBV6-3 and TRBJ1-2; D perhaps matches TRBD1 (5 bases). This clonotype was obtained from a human donor in good health. Some libraries in this study had Jurkat cell RNA spiked in. The CDR3 region has the DNA TGTGCCAGCAGTCCGACAGAGAACTATGGCTACACCTTC. Translating it yields CASSPTENYGYTF.